Each of the 10 T cell receptor beta chains below was sequenced from the same sample in a study of T cell repertoires in cytomegalovirus infection. No antigen is known for these receptors. TCRdb ran MiXCR on the reads and lists one entry per CDR3 protein. In the table there are 570,000 or so distinct CDR3 sequences, 40% of which are singletons. The sample here was cultured PBMCs, taken from culture after CMV antigen stimulation. The origin of the receptors is a human donor in good health (CMV status not recorded). Some clones in this sample may be carry-over from other donors' samples.

The chain combines TRBV7-2 with TRBJ1-2; 9 bases line up with TRBD1. With 4 bases clipped from V and 2 bases from J, the junction kept 2 bases outside the gene matches. Germline CDR1 reads SGHTA; CDR2 reads FQGNSA. The CDR3 consists of 14 residues. The CDR3 bases are TGTGCCAGCAGCTACACAGGGGGCAACTATGGCTACACCTTC. Amino acid sequence: CASSYTGGNYGYTF.

The V and J genes are TRBV18 and TRBJ1-1, with TRBD1 matching over 9 bases. The V and J ends lost 6 bases and 5 bases, in that order; junction bases with no gene match: 7. Germline CDR1 is KGHSH and CDR2 is LQKENI. This CDR3 spans 14 amino acids. CDR3 loop: CASSQTGGLTEAFF. Here the CDR3 DNA reads TGTGCCAGCTCGCAAACAGGGGGCTTAACTGAAGCTTTCTTT.

The chain employs TRBV7-9 and TRBJ1-1; weak D call: TRBD1 (5 bases). The ends were cut back, 0 bases at V and 6 bases at J, with 11 bases in the middle. In germline, CDR1 is SEHNR, CDR2 FQNEAQ (reference sequence). The CDR3 length is 14 residues. CDR3 protein: CASSLAGRRSEAFF. In DNA, the CDR3 is TGTGCCAGCAGCTTAGCGGGGCGGAGGTCTGAAGCTTTCTTT.

This chain joins TRBV12-3 or TRBV12-4 and TRBJ2-3, with 7 nucleotides matching TRBD2. After removal of 5 bases from V and 15 bases from J, the junction contained 17 bases not matched to a gene. The CDR3 contains 14 residues. The CDR3 DNA reads as TGTGCCAGCAGTCCCCGCACCGGGACTAAGTGGGAATATTTT. Its translation: CASSPRTGTKWEYF.

This clonotype was observed many times. The rearrangement uses TRBV7-7 and TRBJ2-3; a weak D match, TRBD1 (5 bases). V was cut by 3 bases and J by 4 bases, with 11 bases left in between. The CDR3 runs 14 residues. The germline V gene has CDR1 SSHAT and CDR2 FNYEAQ (reference sequence). The DNA of the CDR3 is TGTGCCAGCAGCTTGGGGCCATCGGCAGATACGCAGTATTTT. Amino acids: CASSLGPSADTQYF.

The genes are TRBV20-1 and TRBJ2-5; tentative D call: TRBD2 (6 bases). Germline values: CDR1 DFQATT, CDR2 SNEGSKA (reference sequence). Trimming cost V 3 bases and J 1 base, with 12 bases left between them. The CDR3 covers 14 residues. In DNA, the CDR3 is TGCAGTGCTAGGCTTAGCGGAATCCAAGAGACCCAGTACTTC. Translated: CSARLSGIQETQYF.

This clonotype showed up just a few times. The chain carries TRBV10-1 and TRBJ2-3; TRBD2 is a possible D gene (6 bases). The CDR3 is 17 amino acids. Germline V gene lookup returns CDR1 WNHNN and CDR2 SYGVQD (reference sequence). Trimming removed 3 bases at V and 4 bases at J, with 20 bases between. The CDR3 coding sequence is TGCGCCAGCAGTGATGGTGGGGACTCTGCTGTGTCAGATACGCAGTATTTT. It translates to CASSDGGDSAVSDTQYF.

This rearrangement joins TRBV7-2 to TRBJ1-5; no reliable D call. This CDR3 contains 14 residues. V lost 1 base, J lost 4 bases, and 8 bases lay in between. Per germline, CDR1 SGHTA and CDR2 FQGNSA. CDR3 residues: CASSLVLGNQPQHF. CDR3 DNA: TGTGCCAGCAGCTTAGTTCTTGGGAATCAGCCCCAGCATTTT. The whole variable domain, filled in from reference TRBV7-2 and TRBJ1-5, reads GAGVSQSPSNKVTEKGKDVELRCDPISGHTALYWYRQSLGQGLEFLIYFQGNSAPDKSGLPSDRFSAERTGGSVSTLTIQRTQQEDSAVYLCASSLVLGNQPQHFGDGTRLSIL.

The chain employs TRBV7-2 and TRBJ1-4; no clear D gene. Germline V gene data show CDR1 as SGHTA and CDR2 as FQGNSA. The CDR3 spans 14 residues. Trimming removed 2 bases from V and 4 bases from J, with 8 bases in between. The CDR3 region is CASSLRPVNEKLFF. For the CDR3, the DNA is TGTGCCAGCAGCTTACGGCCTGTTAATGAAAAACTGTTTTTT. Full variable domain (missing parts from reference TRBV7-2 and TRBJ1-4): GAGVSQSPSNKVTEKGKDVELRCDPISGHTALYWYRQSLGQGLEFLIYFQGNSAPDKSGLPSDRFSAERTGGSVSTLTIQRTQQEDSAVYLCASSLRPVNEKLFFGSGTQLSVL.

The chain has TRBV28 and TRBJ2-4; D is unclear. Germline V gene sequence: CDR1 MDHEN, CDR2 SYDVKM. CDR3 length: 15 residues. V dropped 1 base and J dropped 0 bases, with 7 bases sitting between them. The CDR3 loop reads CASSLSDLAKNIQYF. The CDR3 nucleotides are TGTGCCAGCAGTTTATCGGACCTAGCCAAAAACATTCAGTACTTC.